Reported below is one T cell receptor beta chain. This table comes from immunoSEQ multiplex PCR, and its TCRdb copy is limited to in-frame clones, with some not included. The sample consists of about 76,000 clones, around 90% of them appearing once. The data originate from a study of control samples from healthy donors and cancer patients. The material sequenced was PBMCs. This clonotype was obtained from a woman in her fifties or sixties with colorectal cancer.

CDR3 bases: TGCGCCAGCAGCCCCGGACTGACCTCTTCTGGAAACACCATATATTTT. Residues: CASSPGLTSSGNTIYF. The rearrangement uses TRBV5-1 and TRBJ1-3, with D uncertain. Trimming removed 4 bases at V and 1 base at J, with 15 bases between. Germline CDR1 reads SGHRS; CDR2 reads YFSETQ. The CDR3 loop spans 16 amino acids.